This TCR beta chain was documented in a study of metastatic and nonmetastatic thyroid tumors (dated by TCRdb to 2019 to 2021). Describing the broader study: For patients with malignant and with benign thyroid disease, the researchers compared repertoires between peripheral blood samples and tumor or nodule tissue samples. General study outcomes and caveats: In both blood and tumor samples, TCR beta diversity was reported to be significantly higher in malignant tumors than in benign nodules.

No treatment had been received by any patient before thyroid surgery. The study retrospectively analysed patient clinical samples collected from about 2012 to 2018 using T-cell receptor beta sequencing. Library preparation was by PCR. Sequencing was carried out with an Illumina HiSeq 4000. High-throughput sequencing was used to profile the CDR3 region of the TCR beta-chain in every patient. As for the original processing: Drawing on CDR3 differences between clinicopathological groups, the researchers built a classifier meant to tell apart patients with distant-metastatic papillary thyroid cancer. To measure repertoire diversity the researchers used the Shannon index, while the Morisita-Horn index served to gauge how similar the tumor and blood repertoires were. In-frame beta chains were kept once TCRdb had trimmed the public reads at Q25 with fastp and called clones with MiXCR. TCRdb's processing, not the study's, gives the V and J calls here. The table for this sample lists approximately 25,000 clones; under 15% of them were counted only once. The ten largest clonotypes hold over 11% of the sample.

CDR1 is given as LNHNV and CDR2 as YYDKDF, both from the germline V gene (reference sequence). Trimming takes 4 bases off V and 1 base off J; junction bases not matched to a gene: 6. The CDR3 starts with the cysteine, ends with the phenylalanine, and has 16 residues. The CDR3 DNA has 48 bases and is translated from base 1. This clone has ten or more counts. Its antigen specificity is not known. No quality values exist for individual bases; no much larger clone is one base distant. This chain joins TRBV15 to TRBJ2-3, with 9 bases aligning to TRBD2. This receptor was obtained from a female donor with papillary thyroid cancer or a benign thyroid nodule (not recorded which). Some clones in this sample may be carry-over from other donors' samples. The sample taken for sequencing was blood. The DNA sequence is given as TGTGCCACCAGCACTATAGCGGGAGTGGGCACAGATACGCAGTATTTT. It is translated as CATSTIAGVGTDTQYF.